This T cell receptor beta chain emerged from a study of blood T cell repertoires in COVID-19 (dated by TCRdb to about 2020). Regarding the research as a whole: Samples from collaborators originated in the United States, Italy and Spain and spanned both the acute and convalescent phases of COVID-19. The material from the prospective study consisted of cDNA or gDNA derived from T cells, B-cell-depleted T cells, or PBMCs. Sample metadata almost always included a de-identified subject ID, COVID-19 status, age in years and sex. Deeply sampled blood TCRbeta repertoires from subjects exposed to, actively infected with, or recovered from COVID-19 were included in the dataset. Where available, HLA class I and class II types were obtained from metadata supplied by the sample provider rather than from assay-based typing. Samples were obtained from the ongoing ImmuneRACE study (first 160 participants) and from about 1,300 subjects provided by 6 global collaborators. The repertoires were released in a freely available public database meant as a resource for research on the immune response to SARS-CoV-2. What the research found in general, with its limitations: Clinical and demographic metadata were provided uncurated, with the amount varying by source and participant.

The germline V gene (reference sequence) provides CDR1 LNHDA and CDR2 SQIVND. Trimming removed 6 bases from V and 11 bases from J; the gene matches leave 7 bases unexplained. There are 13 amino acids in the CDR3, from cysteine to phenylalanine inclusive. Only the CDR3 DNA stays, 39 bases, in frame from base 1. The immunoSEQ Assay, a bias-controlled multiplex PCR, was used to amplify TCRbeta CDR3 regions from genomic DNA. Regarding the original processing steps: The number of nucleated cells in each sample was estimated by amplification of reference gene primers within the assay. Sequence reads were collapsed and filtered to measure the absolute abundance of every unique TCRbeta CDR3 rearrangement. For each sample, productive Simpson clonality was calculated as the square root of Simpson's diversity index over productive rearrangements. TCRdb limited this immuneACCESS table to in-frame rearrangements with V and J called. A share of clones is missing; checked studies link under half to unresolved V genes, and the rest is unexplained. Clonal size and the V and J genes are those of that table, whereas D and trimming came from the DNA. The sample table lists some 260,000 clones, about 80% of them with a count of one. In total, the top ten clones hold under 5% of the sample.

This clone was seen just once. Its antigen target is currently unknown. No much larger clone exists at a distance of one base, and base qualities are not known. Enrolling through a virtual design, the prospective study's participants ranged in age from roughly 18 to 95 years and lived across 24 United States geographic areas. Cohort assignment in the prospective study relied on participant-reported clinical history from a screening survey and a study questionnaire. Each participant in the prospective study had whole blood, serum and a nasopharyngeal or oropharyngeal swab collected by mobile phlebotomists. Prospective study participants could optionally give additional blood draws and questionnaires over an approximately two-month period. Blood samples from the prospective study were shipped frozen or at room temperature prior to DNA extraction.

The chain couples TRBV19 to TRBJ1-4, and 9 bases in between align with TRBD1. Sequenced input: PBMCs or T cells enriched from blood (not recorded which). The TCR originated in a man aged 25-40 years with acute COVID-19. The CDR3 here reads CASSQQGTGKLFF. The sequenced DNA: TGTGCCAGTAGCCAACAGGGGACAGGGAAACTGTTTTTT.